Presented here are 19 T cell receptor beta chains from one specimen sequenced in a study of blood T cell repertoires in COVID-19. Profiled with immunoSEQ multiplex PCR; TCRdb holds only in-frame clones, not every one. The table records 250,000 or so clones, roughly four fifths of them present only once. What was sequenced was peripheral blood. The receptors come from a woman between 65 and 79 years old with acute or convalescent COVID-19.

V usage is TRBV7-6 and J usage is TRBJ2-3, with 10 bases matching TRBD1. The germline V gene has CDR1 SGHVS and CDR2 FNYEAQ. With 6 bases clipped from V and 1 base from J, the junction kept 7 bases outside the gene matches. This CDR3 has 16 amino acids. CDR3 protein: CASSQDRGRGTDTQYF. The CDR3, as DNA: TGTGCCAGCAGTCAAGACAGGGGGCGCGGCACAGATACGCAGTATTTT.

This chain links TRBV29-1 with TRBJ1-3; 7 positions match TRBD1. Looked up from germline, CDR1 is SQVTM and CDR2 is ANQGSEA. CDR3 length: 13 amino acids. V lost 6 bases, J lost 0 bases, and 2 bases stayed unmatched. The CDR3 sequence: CSVRQGSGNTIYF. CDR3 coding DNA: TGCAGCGTCCGACAGGGCTCTGGAAACACCATATATTTT.

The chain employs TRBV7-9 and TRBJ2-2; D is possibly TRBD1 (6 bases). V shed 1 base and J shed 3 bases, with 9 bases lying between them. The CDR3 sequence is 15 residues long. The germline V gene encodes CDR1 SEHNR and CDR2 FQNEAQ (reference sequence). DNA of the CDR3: TGTGCCAGCAGCTTAGGACAGGAGGACACCGGGGAGCTGTTTTTT. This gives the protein CASSLGQEDTGELFF.

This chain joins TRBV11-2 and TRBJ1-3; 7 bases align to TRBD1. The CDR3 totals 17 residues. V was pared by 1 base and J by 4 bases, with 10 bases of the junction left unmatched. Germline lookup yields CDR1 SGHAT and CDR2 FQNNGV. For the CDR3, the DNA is TGTGCCAGCAGCTTAGTCTCCCCCGGGACAGTGGGAAACACCATATATTTT. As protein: CASSLVSPGTVGNTIYF.

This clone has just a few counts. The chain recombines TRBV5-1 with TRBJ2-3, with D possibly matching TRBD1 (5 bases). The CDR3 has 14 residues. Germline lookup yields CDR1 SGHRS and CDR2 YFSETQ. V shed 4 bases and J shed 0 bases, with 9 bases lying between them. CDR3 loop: CASSGGASTDTQYF. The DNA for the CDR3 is TGCGCCAGCAGCGGTGGGGCTAGCACAGATACGCAGTATTTT.

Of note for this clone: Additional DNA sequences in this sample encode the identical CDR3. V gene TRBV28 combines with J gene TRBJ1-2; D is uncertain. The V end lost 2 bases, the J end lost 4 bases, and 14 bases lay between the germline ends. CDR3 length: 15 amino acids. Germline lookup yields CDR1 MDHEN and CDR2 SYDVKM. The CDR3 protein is CASSLARGGSYGYTF. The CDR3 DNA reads TGTGCCAGCAGTTTAGCCCGGGGAGGATCCTATGGCTACACCTTC.

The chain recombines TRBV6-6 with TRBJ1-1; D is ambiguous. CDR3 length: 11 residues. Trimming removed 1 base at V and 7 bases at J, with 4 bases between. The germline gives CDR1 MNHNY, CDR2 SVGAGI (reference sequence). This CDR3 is CASSYYGEAFF. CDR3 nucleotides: TGTGCCAGCAGTTACTACGGTGAAGCTTTCTTT.

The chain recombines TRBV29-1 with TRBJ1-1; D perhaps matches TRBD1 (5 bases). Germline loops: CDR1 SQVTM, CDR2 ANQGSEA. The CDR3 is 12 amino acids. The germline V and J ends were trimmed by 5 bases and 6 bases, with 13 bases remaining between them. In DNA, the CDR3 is TGCAGCGTTTTCACAGGTTGGTCTGAAGCTTTCTTT. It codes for CSVFTGWSEAFF.

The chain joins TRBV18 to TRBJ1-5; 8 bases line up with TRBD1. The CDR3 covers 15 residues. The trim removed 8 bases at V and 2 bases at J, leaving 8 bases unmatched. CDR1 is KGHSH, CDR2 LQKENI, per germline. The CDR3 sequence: CASQLSGQGNQPQHF. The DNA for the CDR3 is TGTGCCAGCCAATTATCGGGACAGGGCAATCAGCCCCAGCATTTT.

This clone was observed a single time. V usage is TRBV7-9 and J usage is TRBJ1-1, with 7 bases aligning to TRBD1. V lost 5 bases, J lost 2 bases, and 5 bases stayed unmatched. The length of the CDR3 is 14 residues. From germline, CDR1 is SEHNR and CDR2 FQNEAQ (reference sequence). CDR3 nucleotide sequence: TGTGCCAGCAGCCCTGGGACAGTCAACACTGAAGCTTTCTTT. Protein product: CASSPGTVNTEAFF.

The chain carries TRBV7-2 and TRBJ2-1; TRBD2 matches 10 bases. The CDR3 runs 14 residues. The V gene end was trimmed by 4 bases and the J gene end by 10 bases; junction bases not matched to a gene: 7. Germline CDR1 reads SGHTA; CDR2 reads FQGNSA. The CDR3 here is CASSYLAGAREQFF. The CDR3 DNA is TGTGCCAGCAGCTACCTAGCGGGGGCGAGGGAGCAGTTCTTC. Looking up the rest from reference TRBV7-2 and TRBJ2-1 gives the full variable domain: GAGVSQSPSNKVTEKGKDVELRCDPISGHTALYWYRQSLGQGLEFLIYFQGNSAPDKSGLPSDRFSAERTGGSVSTLTIQRTQQEDSAVYLCASSYLAGAREQFFGPGTRLTVL.

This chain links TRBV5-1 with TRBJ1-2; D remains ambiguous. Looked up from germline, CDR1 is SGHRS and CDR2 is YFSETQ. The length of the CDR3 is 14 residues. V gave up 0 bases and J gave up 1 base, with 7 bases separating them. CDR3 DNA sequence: TGCGCCAGCAGCTTGGAATGGAGTAACTATGGCTACACCTTC. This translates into CASSLEWSNYGYTF.

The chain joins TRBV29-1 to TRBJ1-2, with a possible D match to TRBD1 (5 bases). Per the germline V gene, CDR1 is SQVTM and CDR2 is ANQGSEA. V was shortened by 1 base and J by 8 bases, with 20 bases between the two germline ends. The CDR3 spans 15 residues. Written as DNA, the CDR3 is TGCAGCGTTGAAGGTTGGCGGGGCGTCCGTAGGGGCTACACCTTC. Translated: CSVEGWRGVRRGYTF.

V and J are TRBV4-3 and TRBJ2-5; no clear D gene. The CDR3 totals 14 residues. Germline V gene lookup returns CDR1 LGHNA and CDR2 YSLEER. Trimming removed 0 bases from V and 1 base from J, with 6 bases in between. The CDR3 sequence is CASSQDLVQETQYF. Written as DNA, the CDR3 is TGCGCCAGCAGCCAAGATCTCGTCCAAGAGACCCAGTACTTC.

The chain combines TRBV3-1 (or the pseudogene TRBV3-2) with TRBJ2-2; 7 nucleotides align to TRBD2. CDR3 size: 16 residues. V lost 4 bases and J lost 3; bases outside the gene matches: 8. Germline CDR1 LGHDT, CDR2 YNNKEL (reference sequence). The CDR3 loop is CASSRLGLADTGELFF. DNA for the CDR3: TGTGCCAGCAGCCGCCTTGGGCTAGCGGACACCGGGGAGCTGTTTTTT.

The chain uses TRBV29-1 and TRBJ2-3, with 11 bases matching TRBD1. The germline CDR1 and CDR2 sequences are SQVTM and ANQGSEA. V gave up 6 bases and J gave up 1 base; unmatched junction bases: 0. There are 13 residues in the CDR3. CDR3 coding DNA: TGCAGCGTGGACAGGGGGCGCACAGATACGCAGTATTTT. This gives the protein CSVDRGRTDTQYF.

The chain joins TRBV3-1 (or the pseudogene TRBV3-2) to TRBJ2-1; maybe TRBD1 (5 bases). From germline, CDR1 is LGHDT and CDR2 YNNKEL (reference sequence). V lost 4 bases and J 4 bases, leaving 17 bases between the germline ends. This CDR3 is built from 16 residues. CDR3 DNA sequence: TGTGCCAGCAGCCGCCTAGAAGGGGTACGGTACAATGAGCAGTTCTTC. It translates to CASSRLEGVRYNEQFF.

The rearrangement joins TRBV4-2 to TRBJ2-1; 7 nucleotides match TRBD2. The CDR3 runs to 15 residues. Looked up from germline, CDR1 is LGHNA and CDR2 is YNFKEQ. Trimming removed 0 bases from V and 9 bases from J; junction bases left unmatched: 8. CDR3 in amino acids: CASSQEVGGNGEQFF. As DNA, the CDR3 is TGTGCCAGCAGCCAAGAGGTGGGGGGGAACGGTGAGCAGTTCTTC.

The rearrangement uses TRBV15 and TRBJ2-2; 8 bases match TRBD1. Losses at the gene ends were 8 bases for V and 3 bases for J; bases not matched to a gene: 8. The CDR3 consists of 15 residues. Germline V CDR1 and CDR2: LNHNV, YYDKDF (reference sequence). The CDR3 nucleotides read TGTGCCACCCATCTGGGCAGGGGGCACACCGGGGAGCTGTTTTTT. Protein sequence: CATHLGRGHTGELFF.